The entry below gives a single T cell receptor beta chain sequence along with its context. Germline values: CDR1 MNHEY, CDR2 SVGAGI. The CDR3 has 14 residues. Trimming cost V 6 bases and J 3 bases, with 15 bases left between them. The sample comes from a study of blood T cell repertoires in COVID-19. Overall study: PBMCs, B-cell-depleted T cells, or T cells provided the cDNA or gDNA that made up the material.

Measured with immunoSEQ multiplex PCR; TCRdb has only the in-frame clones, and not every one. The sample gives about 140,000 clones, 84% of which show up once; about two fifths is in the top ten. Sequences were obtained from peripheral blood. The chain combines TRBV6-5 with TRBJ2-7; D might be TRBD2 (5 bases). This receptor was identified in a human donor in a cohort sampled during active COVID-19. CDR3 bases: TGTGCCAGCAGGCGACTGGACTTGATCTACGAGCAGTACTTC. Translated: CASRRLDLIYEQYF.